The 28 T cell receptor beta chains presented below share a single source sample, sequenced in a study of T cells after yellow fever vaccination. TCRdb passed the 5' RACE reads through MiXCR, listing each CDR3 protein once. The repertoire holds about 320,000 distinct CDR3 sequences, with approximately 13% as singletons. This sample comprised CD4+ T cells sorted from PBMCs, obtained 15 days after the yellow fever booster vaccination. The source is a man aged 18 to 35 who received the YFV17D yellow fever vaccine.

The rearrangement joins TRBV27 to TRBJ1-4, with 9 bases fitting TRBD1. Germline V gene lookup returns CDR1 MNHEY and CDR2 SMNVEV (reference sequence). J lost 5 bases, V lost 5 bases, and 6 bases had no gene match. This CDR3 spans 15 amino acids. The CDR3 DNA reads TGTGCCAGCAGTGCGGCGGGACAGGGAAATGAAAAACTGTTTTTT. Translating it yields CASSAAGQGNEKLFF. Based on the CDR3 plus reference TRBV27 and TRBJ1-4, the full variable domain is EAQVTQNPRYLITVTGKKLTVTCSQNMNHEYMSWYRQDPGLGLRQIYYSMNVEVTDKGDVPEGYKVSRKEKRNFPLILESPSPNQTSLYFCASSAAGQGNEKLFFGSGTQLSVL.

The CDR3 region has the DNA TGCAGTGCTCCCTCCTCTGGAAACACCATATATTTT. Encoded protein: CSAPSSGNTIYF. This chain uses TRBV20-1 with TRBJ1-3; D ambiguous. Germline V gene lookup returns CDR1 DFQATT and CDR2 SNEGSKA (reference sequence). The CDR3 runs to 12 residues. Trimming took off 5 bases at V and 0 bases at J, with 5 bases between the two ends.

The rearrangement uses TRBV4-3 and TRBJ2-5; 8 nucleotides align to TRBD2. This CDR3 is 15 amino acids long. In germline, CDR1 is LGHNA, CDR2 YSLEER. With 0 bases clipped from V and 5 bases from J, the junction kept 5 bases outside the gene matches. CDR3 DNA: TGCGCCAGCAGCCAAGACGGCGGGGGGCGGGAGACCCAGTACTTC. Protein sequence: CASSQDGGGRETQYF.

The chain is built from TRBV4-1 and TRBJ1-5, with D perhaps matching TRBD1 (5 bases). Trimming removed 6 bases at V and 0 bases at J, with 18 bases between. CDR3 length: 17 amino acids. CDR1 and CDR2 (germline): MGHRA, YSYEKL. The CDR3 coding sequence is TGCGCCAGCAGGGAAGGGACGGTCTCGAATAGCAATCAGCCCCAGCATTTT. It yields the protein CASREGTVSNSNQPQHF.

CDR3: CSARARSGRGTDTQYF. Here the CDR3 DNA reads TGCAGTGCCCGAGCTCGGAGCGGACGGGGCACAGATACGCAGTATTTT. The chain recombines TRBV20-1 with TRBJ2-3; D is perhaps TRBD2 (5 bases). This CDR3 region has 16 residues. CDR1 and CDR2 (germline): DFQATT, SNEGSKA (reference sequence). The germline V and J ends were trimmed by 6 bases and 1 base, with 20 bases remaining between them.

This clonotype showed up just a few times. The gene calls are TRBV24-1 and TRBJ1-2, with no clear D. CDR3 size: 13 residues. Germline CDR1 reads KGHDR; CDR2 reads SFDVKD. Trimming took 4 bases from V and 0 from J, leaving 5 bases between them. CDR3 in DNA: TGTGCCACCAGTGAGGGGACTAACTATGGCTACACCTTC. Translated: CATSEGTNYGYTF.

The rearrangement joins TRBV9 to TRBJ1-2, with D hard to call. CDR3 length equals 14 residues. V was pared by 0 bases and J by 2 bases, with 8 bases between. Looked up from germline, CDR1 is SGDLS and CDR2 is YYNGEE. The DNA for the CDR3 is TGTGCCAGCAGCGTAGACACAAGGAACTATGGCTACACCTTC. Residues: CASSVDTRNYGYTF.

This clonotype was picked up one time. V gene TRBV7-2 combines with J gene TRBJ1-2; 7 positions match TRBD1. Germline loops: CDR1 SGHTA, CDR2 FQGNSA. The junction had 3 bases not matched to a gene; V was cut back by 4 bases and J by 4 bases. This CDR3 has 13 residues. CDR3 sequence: CASSSPGGYGYTF. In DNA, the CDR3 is TGTGCCAGCAGCTCCCCAGGGGGCTATGGCTACACCTTC. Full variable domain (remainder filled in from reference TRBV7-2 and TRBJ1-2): GAGVSQSPSNKVTEKGKDVELRCDPISGHTALYWYRQSLGQGLEFLIYFQGNSAPDKSGLPSDRFSAERTGGSVSTLTIQRTQQEDSAVYLCASSSPGGYGYTFGSGTRLTVV.

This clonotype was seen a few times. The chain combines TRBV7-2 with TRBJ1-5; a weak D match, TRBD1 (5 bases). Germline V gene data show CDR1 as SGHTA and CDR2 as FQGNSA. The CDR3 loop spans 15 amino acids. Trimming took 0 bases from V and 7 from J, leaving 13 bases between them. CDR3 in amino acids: CASSLALAGNQPQHF. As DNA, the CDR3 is TGTGCCAGCAGCTTAGCGCTGGCAGGGAACCAGCCCCAGCATTTT.

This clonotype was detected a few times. The CDR3 loop reads CASSLTGLAVYNEQFF. CDR3 in DNA: TGTGCCAGCAGCTTAACGGGACTAGCTGTGTACAATGAGCAGTTCTTC. The chain joins TRBV7-9 to TRBJ2-1; TRBD2 matches at 9 bases. CDR3 length equals 16 residues. V was clipped by 2 bases and J by 4 bases; unmatched bases: 6. Germline V CDR1 and CDR2: SEHNR, FQNEAQ (reference sequence).

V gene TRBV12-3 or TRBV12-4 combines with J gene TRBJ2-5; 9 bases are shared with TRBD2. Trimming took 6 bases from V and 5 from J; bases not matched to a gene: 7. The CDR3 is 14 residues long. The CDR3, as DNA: TGTGCCAGCAGCACGAGCGGGGGGTGGGAGACCCAGTACTTC. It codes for CASSTSGGWETQYF.

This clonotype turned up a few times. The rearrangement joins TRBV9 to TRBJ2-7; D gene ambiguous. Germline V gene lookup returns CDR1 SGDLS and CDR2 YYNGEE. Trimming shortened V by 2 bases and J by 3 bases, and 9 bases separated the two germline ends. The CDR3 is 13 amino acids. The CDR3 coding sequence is TGTGCCAGCAGCGTCTTTCGGGTCTACGAGCAGTACGTC. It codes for CASSVFRVYEQYV.

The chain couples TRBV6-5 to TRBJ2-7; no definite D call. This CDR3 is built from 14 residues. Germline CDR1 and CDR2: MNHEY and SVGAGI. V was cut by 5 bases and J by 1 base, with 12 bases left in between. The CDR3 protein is CASSRTYRSYEQYV. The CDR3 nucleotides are TGTGCCAGCAGTCGGACGTATCGGTCCTACGAGCAGTACGTC.

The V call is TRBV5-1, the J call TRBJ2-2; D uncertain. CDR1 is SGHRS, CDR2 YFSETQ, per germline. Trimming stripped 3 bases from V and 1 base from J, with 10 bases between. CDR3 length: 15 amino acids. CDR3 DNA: TGCGCCAGCAGCTACGGTCCCGAGAACACCGGGGAGCTGTTTTTT. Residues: CASSYGPENTGELFF.

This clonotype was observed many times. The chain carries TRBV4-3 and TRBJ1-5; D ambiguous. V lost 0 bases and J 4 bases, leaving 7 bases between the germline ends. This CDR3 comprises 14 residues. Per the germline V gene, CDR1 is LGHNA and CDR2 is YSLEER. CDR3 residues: CASSQEVRNQPQHF. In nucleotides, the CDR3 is TGCGCCAGCAGCCAAGAAGTTAGGAATCAGCCCCAGCATTTT.

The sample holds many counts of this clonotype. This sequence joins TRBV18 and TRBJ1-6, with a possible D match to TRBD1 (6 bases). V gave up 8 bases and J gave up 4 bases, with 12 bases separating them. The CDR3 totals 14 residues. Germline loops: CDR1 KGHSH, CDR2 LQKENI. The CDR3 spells CASNSGQYNSPLHF. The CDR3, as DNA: TGTGCCAGCAACTCCGGACAGTATAATTCACCCCTCCACTTT.

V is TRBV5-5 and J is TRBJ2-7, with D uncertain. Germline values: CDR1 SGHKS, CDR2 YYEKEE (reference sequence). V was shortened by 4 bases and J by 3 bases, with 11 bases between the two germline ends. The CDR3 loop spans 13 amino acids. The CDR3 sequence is CASSPGGYYEQYV. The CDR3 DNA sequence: TGTGCCAGCAGCCCCGGTGGGTACTACGAGCAGTACGTC.

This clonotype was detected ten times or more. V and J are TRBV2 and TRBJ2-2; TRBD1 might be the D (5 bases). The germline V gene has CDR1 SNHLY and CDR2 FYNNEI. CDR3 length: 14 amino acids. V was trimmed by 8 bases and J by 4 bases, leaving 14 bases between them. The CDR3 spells CASLSSGLTGELFF. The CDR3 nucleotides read TGTGCCAGCTTGAGTTCAGGGCTCACCGGGGAGCTGTTTTTT.

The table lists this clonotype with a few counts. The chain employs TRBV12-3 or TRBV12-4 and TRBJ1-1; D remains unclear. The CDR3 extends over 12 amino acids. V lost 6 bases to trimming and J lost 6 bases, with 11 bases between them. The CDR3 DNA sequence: TGTGCCAGCAGCCCCCAGCGGGCTGAAGCTTTCTTT. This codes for CASSPQRAEAFF.

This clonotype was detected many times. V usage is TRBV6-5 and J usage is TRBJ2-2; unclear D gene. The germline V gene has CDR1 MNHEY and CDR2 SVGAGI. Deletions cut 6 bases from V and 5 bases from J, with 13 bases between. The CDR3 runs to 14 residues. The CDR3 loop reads CASRLVPQTGELFF. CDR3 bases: TGTGCCAGCAGATTGGTCCCCCAGACCGGGGAGCTGTTTTTT.

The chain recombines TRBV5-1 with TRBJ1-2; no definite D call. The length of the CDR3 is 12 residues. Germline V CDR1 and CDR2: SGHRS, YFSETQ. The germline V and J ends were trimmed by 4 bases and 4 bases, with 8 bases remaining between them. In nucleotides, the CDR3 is TGCGCCAGCAGCCCGAAGTCCTATGGCTACACCTTC. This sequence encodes CASSPKSYGYTF.

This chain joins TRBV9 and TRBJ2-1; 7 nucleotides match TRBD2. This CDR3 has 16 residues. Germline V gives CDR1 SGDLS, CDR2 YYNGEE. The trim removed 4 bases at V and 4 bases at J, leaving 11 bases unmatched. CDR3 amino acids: CASSLRRERGYNEQFF. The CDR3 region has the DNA TGTGCCAGCAGCTTACGACGGGAGCGGGGTTACAATGAGCAGTTCTTC.

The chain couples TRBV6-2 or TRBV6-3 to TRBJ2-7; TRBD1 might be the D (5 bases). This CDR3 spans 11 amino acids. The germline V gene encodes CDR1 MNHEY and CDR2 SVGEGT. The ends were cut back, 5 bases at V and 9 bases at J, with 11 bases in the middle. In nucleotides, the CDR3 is TGTGCCAGCAGTCAGGGTTTGTGGCAGTACTTC. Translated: CASSQGLWQYF.

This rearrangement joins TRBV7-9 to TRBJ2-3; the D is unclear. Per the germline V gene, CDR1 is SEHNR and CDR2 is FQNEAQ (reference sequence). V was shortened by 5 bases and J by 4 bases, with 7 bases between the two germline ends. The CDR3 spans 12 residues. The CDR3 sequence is CASSAYADTQYF. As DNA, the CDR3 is TGTGCCAGCAGCGCCTATGCAGATACGCAGTATTTT.

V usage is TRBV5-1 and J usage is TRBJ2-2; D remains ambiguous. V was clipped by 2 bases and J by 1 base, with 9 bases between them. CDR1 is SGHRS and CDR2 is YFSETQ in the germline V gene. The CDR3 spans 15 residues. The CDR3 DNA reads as TGCGCCAGCAGCTTTACCCGAAGGAACACCGGGGAGCTGTTTTTT. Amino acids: CASSFTRRNTGELFF.

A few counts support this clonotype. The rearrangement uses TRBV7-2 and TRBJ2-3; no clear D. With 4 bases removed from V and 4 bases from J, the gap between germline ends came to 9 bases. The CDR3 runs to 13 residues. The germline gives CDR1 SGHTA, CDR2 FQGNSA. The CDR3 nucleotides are TGTGCCAGCAGCTGGTCAGTGGCAGATACGCAGTATTTT. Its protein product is CASSWSVADTQYF.

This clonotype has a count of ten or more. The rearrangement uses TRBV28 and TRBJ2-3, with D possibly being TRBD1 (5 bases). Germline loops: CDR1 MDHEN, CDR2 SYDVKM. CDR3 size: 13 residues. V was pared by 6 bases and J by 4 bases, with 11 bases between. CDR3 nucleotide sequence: TGTGCCAGCAGGTTGGCAGGGTCAGATACGCAGTATTTT. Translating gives CASRLAGSDTQYF.

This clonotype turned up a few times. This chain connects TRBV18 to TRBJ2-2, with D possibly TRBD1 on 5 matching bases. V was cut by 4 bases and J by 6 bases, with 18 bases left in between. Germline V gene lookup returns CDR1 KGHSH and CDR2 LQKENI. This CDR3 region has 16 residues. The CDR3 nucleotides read TGTGCCAGCTCACAAATCCGCAGGGAATCAGCCGGGGAGCTGTTTTTT. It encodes CASSQIRRESAGELFF.